A selection of T cell receptor beta chains follows, all from one sample in a study of T cells in Graves' hyperthyroidism and ophthalmopathy. TCRdb fed the multiplex PCR reads into MiXCR, producing one record per CDR3 protein. The data hold around 420,000 distinct CDR3 sequences, with about a sixth observed a single time. The sequenced material came from blood. The receptors here all came from a woman under 30 with Graves' hyperthyroidism. Each CDR3 is given with its conserved first and last residue. Fields, in order: J gene, V gene, clone size, D gene, CDR3 protein, CDR3 DNA. D genes are given only for firm matches. The size of a clone is reported for some rows only, either as once, few or many, or as a class for expanded clones.

>TRBJ2-7|TRBV12-3/TRBV12-4|few|NA
CASSFGRRYEQYF
TGTGCCAGCAGTTTCGGCCGACGTTACGAGCAGTACTTC
>TRBJ2-3|TRBV20-1|many|TRBD2
CSARISGRAGSDTQYF
TGCAGTGCTAGGATTAGCGGGAGGGCCGGGTCAGATACGCAGTATTTT
>TRBJ2-7|TRBV6-2/TRBV6-3|many|TRBD1
CASSLGSGQAGYEQYF
TGTGCCAGCAGTCTAGGATCGGGACAGGCGGGCTACGAGCAGTACTTC
>TRBJ1-1|TRBV4-1|NA|NA
CASSHPDRENTEAFF
TGCGCCAGCAGCCACCCGGACCGGGAGAACACTGAAGCTTTCTTT
>TRBJ2-7|TRBV7-2|many|TRBD1
CASSRDRVPYEQYF
TGTGCCAGCAGCCGAGACAGGGTCCCCTACGAGCAGTACTTC
>TRBJ2-5|TRBV7-2|many|NA
CASSGTRAGQETQYF
TGTGCCAGCAGCGGTACTCGAGCGGGCCAAGAGACCCAGTACTTC
>TRBJ1-1|TRBV29-1|few|NA
CSVDGGARDLNTEAFF
TGCAGCGTGGACGGGGGGGCTAGAGACCTGAACACTGAAGCTTTCTTT
>TRBJ2-7|TRBV13|few|TRBD2
CASSLEAGASSYEQYF
TGTGCCAGCAGCTTAGAGGCGGGAGCTTCCTCCTACGAGCAGTACTTC
>TRBJ1-5|TRBV6-2/TRBV6-3|many|NA
CASTRDGFSNQPQHF
TGTGCCAGCACTCGGGACGGATTTAGCAATCAGCCCCAGCATTTT
>TRBJ2-3|TRBV6-2/TRBV6-3|NA|TRBD2
CASRRFSGMADTQYF
TGTGCCAGCAGGAGGTTTAGCGGGATGGCAGATACGCAGTATTTT
>TRBJ1-1|TRBV28|many|TRBD1
CASRLGGMGTEAFF
TGTGCCAGCAGGTTAGGGGGCATGGGCACTGAAGCTTTCTTT